What follows describes a single T cell receptor (beta chain). The antigen is undetermined. This may arise from a read error, as a much more abundant clone is one base away. The data derive from a study of molecular identifiers for immune sequencing clone quantification. Via MiXCR, TCRdb re-called the PCR reads, giving one row per CDR3 protein. The repertoire holds 400,000 to 600,000 distinct CDR3 sequences, with 25% as singletons. Study-wide results and caveats: In a background of 850,000 to 1,000,000 naive cells, spiked Jurkat TCR RNA from one cell was reportedly detectable. Clones with over 20 RNA copies captured over 99% of effector molecules but under 1% of naive ones.

From germline, CDR1 is SEHNR and CDR2 FQNEAQ (reference sequence). Between the trimmed V and J ends, which lost 7 bases and 6 bases, there was a span of 9 bases. The CDR3 spans 11 residues. The material sequenced was naive CD8+ T cells from blood, with Jurkat cell RNA spiked in. Documented subset: FACS-sorted CD8+CD4-CCR7+CD45RA+ naive T cells. The chain recombines TRBV7-9 with TRBJ1-1; D remains ambiguous. The receptor's source is a human donor in good health. Some libraries in this study had Jurkat cell RNA spiked in. The CDR3 region has the DNA TGTGCCAGCATCATACGGCCTGAAGCTTTCTTT. Protein product: CASIIRPEAFF.